The 18 T cell receptor beta chains presented below share a single source sample, sequenced in a study of blood T cell repertoires in COVID-19. Sequencing was performed with immunoSEQ multiplex PCR; in TCRdb, only in-frame clones are kept and a portion is missing. Among roughly 200,000 clones listed, around 86% were seen once. Sequencing was carried out using peripheral blood. All receptors derive from a man in his sixties with acute or convalescent COVID-19.

The V gene is TRBV6-5, the J gene TRBJ2-5; possibly TRBD1 for D (6 bases). The CDR3 is 15 residues long. The V end lost 0 bases, the J end lost 7 bases, and 15 bases lay between the germline ends. Per the germline V gene, CDR1 is MNHEY and CDR2 is SVGAGI. This CDR3 is CASSYSRTVPRTQYF. In DNA form, the CDR3 reads TGTGCCAGCAGTTACTCGAGGACAGTCCCCAGGACCCAGTACTTC.

This clone has just a few counts. The chain has TRBV27 and TRBJ1-6, with TRBD1 identical over 7 bases. Germline loops: CDR1 MNHEY, CDR2 SMNVEV (reference sequence). V was clipped by 3 bases and J by 9 bases; unmatched bases: 8. The CDR3 covers 15 residues. CDR3 region: CASSFEGAGGSPLHF. CDR3 nucleotides: TGTGCCAGCAGTTTTGAGGGGGCAGGGGGTTCACCCCTCCACTTT.

V and J are TRBV6-5 and TRBJ1-5; D uncertain. The CDR3 loop spans 14 amino acids. The germline gives CDR1 MNHEY, CDR2 SVGAGI. Trimming cost V 6 bases and J 0 bases, with 9 bases left between them. The CDR3, as DNA: TGTGCCAGCAGGGGCCAAGCTAGCAATCAGCCCCAGCATTTT. Amino acids: CASRGQASNQPQHF.

The chain links TRBV6-4 to TRBJ2-1; 11 bases fit TRBD1. The CDR3 contains 14 residues. Germline V gives CDR1 MRHNA, CDR2 SNTAGT. V lost 5 bases and J lost 8; bases outside the gene matches: 5. The CDR3 DNA follows: TGTGCCAGCAGTCGGACAGGGGGCGTCGATGAGCAGTTCTTC. This translates into CASSRTGGVDEQFF.

The chain combines TRBV7-8 with TRBJ2-5, with a weak D call TRBD2 (6 bases). V lost 5 bases to trimming and J lost 2 bases, with 15 bases between them. Germline CDR1 is SGHVS and CDR2 is FQNEAQ. The CDR3 totals 15 residues. CDR3 sequence (DNA): TGTGCCAGCAGCCCCCTCCGGGACTCACAAGAGACCCAGTACTTC. Translation: CASSPLRDSQETQYF.

The chain is built from TRBV9 and TRBJ1-1; D not certain. Germline V lookup: CDR1 SGDLS, CDR2 YYNGEE. Trimming pared 4 bases from V and 1 base from J, leaving 8 bases between. The CDR3 consists of 13 residues. For the CDR3, the DNA is TGTGCCAGCAGCCCCCGAGGGAACACTGAAGCTTTCTTT. Translation gives CASSPRGNTEAFF.

The rearrangement joins TRBV5-1 to TRBJ2-3; 7 nucleotides agree with TRBD2. V shed 6 bases and J 0 bases; nucleotides not matched to a gene: 10. The V gene's germline CDR1 is SGHRS and CDR2 YFSETQ. CDR3 length: 16 residues. In DNA, the CDR3 is TGCGCCAGCACCCTTTCTAGCGGTCCTAGCACAGATACGCAGTATTTT. Residues: CASTLSSGPSTDTQYF.

This clone was counted a few times. This chain connects TRBV19 to TRBJ2-2; the D gene is possibly TRBD2 (5 bases). The length of the CDR3 is 14 residues. V was cut by 4 bases and J by 4 bases, with 10 bases left in between. CDR1 and CDR2 from the germline V gene are LNHDA and SQIVND (reference sequence). CDR3 protein: CASSRGELTGELFF. The CDR3, as DNA: TGTGCCAGTAGTAGGGGAGAGCTCACCGGGGAGCTGTTTTTT.

The rearrangement joins TRBV5-1 to TRBJ2-7; TRBD2 might be the D (5 bases). CDR1 SGHRS and CDR2 YFSETQ come from the germline V gene. CDR3 length equals 16 residues. Trimming took off 4 bases at V and 2 bases at J, with 19 bases between the two ends. This CDR3 is CASSVKSRLAAYEQYF. The CDR3 nucleotides are TGCGCCAGCAGCGTTAAATCTCGGCTAGCCGCCTACGAGCAGTACTTC.

Written as DNA, the CDR3 is TGCGCCAGCAGCCGCACTACTAGCGCCGCCTACGAGCAGTACTTC. Its protein is CASSRTTSAAYEQYF. V is TRBV4-3 and J is TRBJ2-7, with TRBD2 matching over 7 bases. Germline trimming cut 4 bases from V and 2 bases from J; bases unmatched to any gene: 8. This CDR3 is 15 amino acids long. Per germline, CDR1 LGHNA and CDR2 YSLEER.

This clone turned up a few times. The chain joins TRBV10-3 to TRBJ1-1; no firm D call. Trimming took 3 bases from V and 6 from J, leaving 14 bases between them. The V gene's germline CDR1 is ENHRY and CDR2 SYGVKD. This CDR3 has 14 residues. CDR3 in amino acids: CAISELAEDSEAFF. The CDR3 coding sequence is TGTGCCATCAGTGAATTGGCAGAGGACTCTGAAGCTTTCTTT.

This clone has just a few counts. The CDR3 loop is CASRRTGFNYGYTF. The CDR3 coding sequence is TGTGCCAGCAGAAGGACAGGGTTTAACTATGGCTACACCTTC. The rearrangement joins TRBV9 to TRBJ1-2, with 8 bases lining up with TRBD1. Germline trimming cut 5 bases from V and 1 base from J; bases unmatched to any gene: 4. The CDR3 contains 14 residues. Germline V CDR1 and CDR2: SGDLS, YYNGEE. The variable domain in full, with the rest retrieved from reference TRBV9 and TRBJ1-2, is DSGVTQTPKHLITATGQRVTLRCSPRSGDLSVYWYQQSLDQGLQFLIQYYNGEERAKGNILERFSAQQFPDLHSELNLSSLELGDSALYFCASRRTGFNYGYTFGSGTRLTVV.

The genes are TRBV2 and TRBJ1-4, with 9 nucleotides matching TRBD1. V dropped 3 bases and J dropped 8; count of bases not matched to a gene: 10. The CDR3 loop spans 16 amino acids. Germline V gives CDR1 SNHLY, CDR2 FYNNEI. The CDR3 here is CASSEGGTGSLEKLFF. The CDR3 DNA follows: TGTGCCAGCAGTGAGGGTGGGACAGGGTCCCTAGAAAAACTGTTTTTT.

The chain recombines TRBV25-1 with TRBJ1-3; 7 positions agree with TRBD1. There are 16 residues in the CDR3. The J segment lost 0 bases and the V segment lost 5 bases, leaving 7 bases of the junction unmatched. Germline CDR1 is MGHDK and CDR2 is SYGVNS. Written as DNA, the CDR3 is TGTGCCAGCAGTTATGGGGGACAGAACTCTGGAAACACCATATATTTT. Amino acids: CASSYGGQNSGNTIYF.

V and J are TRBV5-5 and TRBJ1-2; D is perhaps TRBD1 (5 bases). CDR3 size: 12 residues. V was cut by 4 bases and J by 12 bases, with 16 bases left in between. Germline V gene data show CDR1 as SGHKS and CDR2 as YYEKEE (reference sequence). The CDR3 spells CASSPPRQSDTF. The CDR3 region has the DNA TGTGCCAGCAGCCCCCCCAGACAGTCCGACACCTTC. The full variable domain, completed using reference TRBV5-5 and TRBJ1-2, is DAGVTQSPTHLIKTRGQQVTLRCSPISGHKSVSWYQQVLGQGPQFIFQYYEKEERGRGNFPDRFSARQFPNYSSELNVNALLLGDSALYLCASSPPRQSDTFGSGTRLTVV.

V gene TRBV2 combines with J gene TRBJ2-7; D not certain. From germline, CDR1 is SNHLY and CDR2 FYNNEI. Trimming took 3 bases from V and 0 from J, leaving 9 bases between them. This CDR3 comprises 14 residues. CDR3 region: CASSDRGSSYEQYF. CDR3 sequence (DNA): TGTGCCAGCAGTGACAGAGGCAGCTCCTACGAGCAGTACTTC. Drawing the rest from reference TRBV2 and TRBJ2-7, the complete variable domain is EPEVTQTPSHQVTQMGQEVILRCVPISNHLYFYWYRQILGQKVEFLVSFYNNEISEKSEIFDDQFSVERPDGSNFTLKIRSTKLEDSAMYFCASSDRGSSYEQYFGPGTRLTVT.

The chain couples TRBV12-3 or TRBV12-4 to TRBJ2-3, with D tentatively TRBD2 (6 bases). The CDR3 is 12 residues long. V was cut by 3 bases and J by 6 bases, with 7 bases left in between. In nucleotides, the CDR3 is TGTGCCAGCAGTTTTGGGGGGGATACGCAGTATTTT. Its translation: CASSFGGDTQYF.

The chain has TRBV5-8 and TRBJ1-1; unclear D gene. The germline V and J ends were trimmed by 1 base and 2 bases, with 6 bases remaining between them. CDR1 and CDR2 (germline): SGHTS, YDEGEE. CDR3 size: 13 residues. The CDR3 nucleotides are TGTGCCAGCAGCTTGCGGGTCAACACTGAAGCTTTCTTT. It translates to CASSLRVNTEAFF.